Presented here are 22 T cell receptor beta chains from one specimen sequenced in a study of T cell responses to AZD1222 COVID-19 vaccine. Assay used: immunoSEQ multiplex PCR; TCRdb lists only in-frame clones, some missing. Of roughly 150,000 clones in the sample, 70% to 90% were seen once. Sequenced here: peripheral blood, sampled on day 0 of AZD1222 vaccination. Receptors originate from an adult in good health.

A single count supports this clone. This chain joins TRBV14 and TRBJ2-7, with a tentative D call TRBD2 (6 bases). The CDR3 consists of 13 residues. The germline V gene encodes CDR1 SGHDN and CDR2 FVKESK. With 0 bases removed from V and 6 bases from J, the gap between germline ends came to 9 bases. CDR3 coding DNA: TGTGCCAGCAGCCAAGATTTGGGAGGCGAGCAGTACTTC. This encodes CASSQDLGGEQYF. Supplemented by reference TRBV14 and TRBJ2-7, the full variable domain reads EAGVTQFPSHSVIEKGQTVTLRCDPISGHDNLYWYRRVMGKEIKFLLHFVKESKQDESGMPNNRFLAERTGGTYSTLKVQPAELEDSGVYFCASSQDLGGEQYFGPGTRLTVT.

The CDR3 sequence: CASSFGQGTKWYEQYF. CDR3 bases: TGCGCCAGCAGCTTTGGGCAGGGGACAAAGTGGTACGAGCAGTACTTC. The chain combines TRBV5-1 with TRBJ2-7; D is perhaps TRBD1 (6 bases). Germline-derived CDR1 and CDR2 are SGHRS and YFSETQ. The CDR3 extends over 16 amino acids. Between the trimmed V and J ends, which lost 2 bases and 4 bases, there was a span of 19 bases.

This chain joins TRBV11-2 and TRBJ2-3; D is unclear. Germline V gives CDR1 SGHAT, CDR2 FQNNGV. The CDR3 extends over 19 amino acids. V lost 0 bases to trimming and J lost 0 bases, with 19 bases between them. CDR3 DNA: TGTGCCAGCAGCTTAGAACGGGTCCGAGGCAGATCTAGCACAGATACGCAGTATTTT. Protein: CASSLERVRGRSSTDTQYF.

For the CDR3, the DNA is TGTGCCAGCAGCCCGGTACTAGCGGGAGATTACGAGCAGTACTTC. Translating it yields CASSPVLAGDYEQYF. The chain joins TRBV7-9 to TRBJ2-7; TRBD2 matches 11 bases. This CDR3 comprises 15 residues. Germline V gene sequence: CDR1 SEHNR, CDR2 FQNEAQ (reference sequence). J gave up 4 bases and V 5 bases, and 7 bases lay outside the gene matches.

The chain has TRBV2 and TRBJ2-3, with 13 nucleotides matching TRBD2. Germline lookup yields CDR1 SNHLY and CDR2 FYNNEI. V trimming: 6 bases; J trimming: 5 bases; junction bases outside the gene matches: 5. CDR3 length equals 15 residues. CDR3 DNA sequence: TGTGCCAGCAGAGGACTAGCGGGGGTGGGAGATACGCAGTATTTT. Amino acids: CASRGLAGVGDTQYF.

This sequence joins TRBV19 and TRBJ1-5, with D unclear. Trimming removed 3 bases at V and 6 bases at J, with 15 bases between. This CDR3 is 15 amino acids long. The V gene's germline CDR1 is LNHDA and CDR2 SQIVND (reference sequence). CDR3 amino acids: CASSMSQVGRQPQHF. CDR3 DNA sequence: TGTGCCAGTAGTATGTCCCAGGTCGGGCGTCAGCCCCAGCATTTT.

The chain joins TRBV3-1 (or the pseudogene TRBV3-2) to TRBJ1-6, with 7 bases fitting TRBD1. This CDR3 has 15 amino acids. Trimming at V came to 1 base and at J to 7 bases, leaving 4 bases not matched to a gene. Germline-derived CDR1 and CDR2 are LGHDT and YNNKEL (reference sequence). CDR3 nucleotides: TGTGCCAGCAGCCAAGGACAGGGCGGCAATTCACCCCTCCACTTT. Translated: CASSQGQGGNSPLHF.

The V gene is TRBV3-1 (or the pseudogene TRBV3-2), the J gene TRBJ1-1; no clear D. V was trimmed by 3 bases and J by 1 base, leaving 6 bases between them. Germline V gene sequence: CDR1 LGHDT, CDR2 YNNKEL (reference sequence). This CDR3 is built from 13 residues. The CDR3, as DNA: TGTGCCAGCAGCCAGAGACAGAACACTGAAGCTTTCTTT. This codes for CASSQRQNTEAFF.

This chain uses TRBV7-2 with TRBJ2-7; TRBD2 might be the D (5 bases). V dropped 1 base and J dropped 4 bases, with 14 bases sitting between them. This CDR3 is 15 amino acids long. Germline CDR1 and CDR2: SGHTA and FQGNSA. CDR3 region: CASSLGAGYLYEQYF. The CDR3 DNA follows: TGTGCCAGCAGCTTAGGGGCGGGCTACCTATACGAGCAGTACTTC. The full variable domain, completed using reference TRBV7-2 and TRBJ2-7, is GAGVSQSPSNKVTEKGKDVELRCDPISGHTALYWYRQSLGQGLEFLIYFQGNSAPDKSGLPSDRFSAERTGGSVSTLTIQRTQQEDSAVYLCASSLGAGYLYEQYFGPGTRLTVT.

Only one count was recorded for this clone. This chain links TRBV9 with TRBJ2-2; maybe TRBD2 (6 bases). The V and J ends lost 3 bases and 9 bases respectively, with 12 bases between them. The CDR3 covers 13 residues. From germline, CDR1 is SGDLS and CDR2 YYNGEE. Written as DNA, the CDR3 is TGTGCCAGCAGCGGGTTGGGACTCAGGGAGCTGTTTTTT. Translation gives CASSGLGLRELFF.

This clone has just a few counts. CDR3 region: CASSQAGRITYEQYF. DNA of the CDR3: TGTGCCAGCAGCCAAGCGGGCAGAATTACCTACGAGCAGTACTTC. The chain carries TRBV3-1 (or the pseudogene TRBV3-2) and TRBJ2-7; no reliable D call. The germline gives CDR1 LGHDT, CDR2 YNNKEL (reference sequence). V lost 1 base, J lost 2 bases, and 12 bases lay in between. The CDR3 spans 15 residues.

This clone was seen a single time. The chain couples TRBV7-6 to TRBJ1-2; D ambiguous. Trimming left V 6 bases short and J 0 bases short, with 8 bases between. CDR3 length: 13 residues. CDR1 is SGHVS and CDR2 is FNYEAQ in the germline V gene. For the CDR3, the DNA is TGTGCCAGCAGTCAGTCAGCTAACTATGGCTACACCTTC. The encoded protein is CASSQSANYGYTF.

CDR3 loop: CATRTRGSEEQFF. Here the CDR3 DNA reads TGTGCCACCCGGACGAGGGGGTCAGAGGAGCAGTTCTTC. The chain is built from TRBV28 and TRBJ2-1, with D possibly TRBD1 on 6 matching bases. The CDR3 is 13 amino acids. In germline, CDR1 is MDHEN, CDR2 SYDVKM. V dropped 10 bases and J dropped 10 bases, with 20 bases sitting between them.

The V gene is TRBV3-1 (or the pseudogene TRBV3-2), the J gene TRBJ2-5, with D possibly TRBD2 on 6 matching bases. Germline CDR1 is LGHDT and CDR2 is YNNKEL (reference sequence). Trimming took off 0 bases at V and 2 bases at J, with 13 bases between the two ends. This CDR3 comprises 16 residues. The CDR3 DNA reads TGTGCCAGCAGCCAAGACCTTGGCGGGGAACAAGAGACCCAGTACTTC. Protein product: CASSQDLGGEQETQYF.

J is TRBJ1-2 and V is TRBV19, with no clear D. The CDR3 spans 15 residues. Germline loops: CDR1 LNHDA, CDR2 SQIVND (reference sequence). V lost 2 bases to trimming and J lost 0 bases, with 10 bases between them. The CDR3 loop is CASSIPQAANYGYTF. In DNA form, the CDR3 reads TGTGCCAGTAGTATACCACAAGCTGCTAACTATGGCTACACCTTC.

The rearrangement joins TRBV2 to TRBJ1-4, with TRBD1 as a possible D gene (5 bases). Germline V gene sequence: CDR1 SNHLY, CDR2 FYNNEI. CDR3 length: 15 residues. V was pared by 8 bases and J by 0 bases, with 13 bases between. CDR3 amino acids: CASLPWGATNEKLFF. CDR3 bases: TGTGCCAGCCTGCCATGGGGGGCAACTAATGAAAAACTGTTTTTT.

The CDR3 here is CASSVIAGQGSNEQFF. In DNA, the CDR3 is TGTGCCAGCAGCGTTATAGCGGGACAGGGTTCCAATGAGCAGTTCTTC. This chain links TRBV6-4 with TRBJ2-1; D possibly corresponds to TRBD1 (9 bases). The CDR3 is 16 residues long. Deletions cut 6 bases from V and 6 bases from J, with 21 bases between. The germline V gene encodes CDR1 MRHNA and CDR2 SNTAGT.

The gene calls are TRBV27 and TRBJ2-5, with 9 bases aligning to TRBD2. The V gene end was trimmed by 5 bases and the J gene end by 7 bases; junction bases not matched to a gene: 5. Germline V CDR1 and CDR2: MNHEY, SMNVEV (reference sequence). The CDR3 is made up of 13 amino acids. The CDR3 is CASSLTTSGTQYF. In DNA, the CDR3 is TGTGCCAGCAGTCTCACGACTAGCGGGACCCAGTACTTC.

The chain uses TRBV4-3 and TRBJ1-2; D unclear. V lost 3 bases to trimming and J lost 3 bases, with 8 bases between them. CDR1 is LGHNA, CDR2 YSLEER, per germline. CDR3 length: 13 amino acids. The CDR3 bases are TGCGCCAGCAGCCAGCAGGTTTACTATGGCTACACCTTC. Translation: CASSQQVYYGYTF.

The V call is TRBV7-9, the J call TRBJ2-7, with 10 bases matching TRBD2. The CDR3 is 14 residues long. Germline V lookup: CDR1 SEHNR, CDR2 FQNEAQ (reference sequence). V shed 4 bases and J 5 bases; nucleotides not matched to a gene: 5. CDR3 nucleotides: TGTGCCAGCAGCTCAATAGCGGGAGGAAACGAGCAGTACTTC. It specifies CASSSIAGGNEQYF.

The CDR3 nucleotides read TGTGCCAGCAGTTCCTACAGGAGACCCACTGAAGCTTTCTTT. Its protein is CASSSYRRPTEAFF. The V and J genes are TRBV6-5 and TRBJ1-1; weak D call: TRBD1 (5 bases). V dropped 4 bases and J dropped 4 bases, with 13 bases sitting between them. The CDR3 spans 14 residues. CDR1 MNHEY and CDR2 SVGAGI come from the germline V gene.

The chain links TRBV6-5 to TRBJ1-3; D not resolved. Germline values: CDR1 MNHEY, CDR2 SVGAGI. The V gene lost 8 bases and the J gene lost 3 bases, with 8 bases spanning the gap. This CDR3 spans 12 amino acids. The CDR3 DNA reads TGTGCCAGCGTATCAGGTGGAAACACCATATATTTT. It translates to CASVSGGNTIYF.